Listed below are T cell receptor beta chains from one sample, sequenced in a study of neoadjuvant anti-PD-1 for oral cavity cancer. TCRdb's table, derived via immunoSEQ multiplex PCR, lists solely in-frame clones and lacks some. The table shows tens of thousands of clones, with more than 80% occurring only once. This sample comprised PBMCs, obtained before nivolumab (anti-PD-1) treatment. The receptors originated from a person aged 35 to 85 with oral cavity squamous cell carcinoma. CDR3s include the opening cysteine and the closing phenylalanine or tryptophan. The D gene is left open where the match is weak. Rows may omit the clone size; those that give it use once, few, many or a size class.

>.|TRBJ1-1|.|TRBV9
TGTGCCAGCACCCCCGGGGGCCCTCCGGCTGAAGCTTTCTTT
CASTPGGPPAEAFF
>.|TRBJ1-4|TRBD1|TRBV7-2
TGTGCCAGCAGCCGGACAGGGTTTGGTGAAAAACTGTTTTTT
CASSRTGFGEKLFF
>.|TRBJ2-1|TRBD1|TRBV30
TGTGCCTGGAGCATCTCCGGGACAGGGGGCCCCCTCAGGCAGTTCTTC
CAWSISGTGGPLRQFF
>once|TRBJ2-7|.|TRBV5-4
TGTGCCAGCAGTCGGGACCCGGGACCCGCCTACGAGCAGTACTTC
CASSRDPGPAYEQYF
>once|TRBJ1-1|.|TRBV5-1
TGCGCCAGCAGCACCCAACAGAATACGAACACTGAAGCTTTCTTT
CASSTQQNTNTEAFF
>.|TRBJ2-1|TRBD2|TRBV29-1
TGCAGCGCCGTGACTAGCGGGAGGGGAGCTGTCTACAATGAGCAGTTCTTC
CSAVTSGRGAVYNEQFF
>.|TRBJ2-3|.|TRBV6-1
TGTGCCAGCAGTGAAGAGGGACATAGCACAGATACGCAGTATTTT
CASSEEGHSTDTQYF
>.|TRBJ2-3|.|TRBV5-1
TGCGCCAGCAGCTCCCAAGATACGCAGTATTTT
CASSSQDTQYF
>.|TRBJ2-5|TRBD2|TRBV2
TGTGCCAGCAGTGAAACTAGCGGGAAGGGGACCCAGTACTTC
CASSETSGKGTQYF
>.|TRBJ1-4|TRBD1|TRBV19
TGTGCCAGTACCTTCCGGGACAGGTTAATGTTTTTT
CASTFRDRLMFF
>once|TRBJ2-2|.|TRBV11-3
TGTGCCAGCAGCCCCGATGGGGTCACCGGGGAGCTGTTTTTT
CASSPDGVTGELFF
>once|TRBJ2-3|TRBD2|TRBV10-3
TGTGCCATCATGATGGGGATAGCGGGAGGTACCGATACGCAGTATTTT
CAIMMGIAGGTDTQYF
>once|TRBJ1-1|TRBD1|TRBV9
TGTGCCAGCAGCGTTGTACCTCAGGGGGGTGAAGCTTTCTTT
CASSVVPQGGEAFF
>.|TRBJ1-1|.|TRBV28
TGTGCCACCGGGGGGCCCCCGAACACTGAAGCTTTCTTT
CATGGPPNTEAFF
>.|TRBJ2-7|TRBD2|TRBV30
TGTGCCTGGTGCTGCGGGACTAGCGGGGGGACTACTTACGAGCAGTACTTC
CAWCCGTSGGTTYEQYF
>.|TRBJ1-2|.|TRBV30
TGTGCCTGGAGTGGCACGGGGGCATTGGGCTACACCTTC
CAWSGTGALGYTF
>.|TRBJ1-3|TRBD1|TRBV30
TGTGCCTGGAGAAAACAGGGGTCTGGAAACACCATATATTTT
CAWRKQGSGNTIYF
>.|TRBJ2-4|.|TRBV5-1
TGCGCCAGCAGCTTGGCGGGGGCCAAAAACATTCAGTACTTC
CASSLAGAKNIQYF
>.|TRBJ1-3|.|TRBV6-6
TGTGCCAGCAGACAGGGTTTATACCTCTCTGGAAACACCATATATTTT
CASRQGLYLSGNTIYF
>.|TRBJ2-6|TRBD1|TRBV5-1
TGCGCCAGCAGCTTGGGCGCAGGGGGCGTCTCTGGGGCCAACGTCCTGACTTTC
CASSLGAGGVSGANVLTF
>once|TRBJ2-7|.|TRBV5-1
TGCGCCAGCAGCTCCCAGGAGAGCTCCTACGAGCAGTACTTC
CASSSQESSYEQYF
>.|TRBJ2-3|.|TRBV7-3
TGTGCCAGCAGCAAAGGGGCTGCGGATACGCAGTATTTT
CASSKGAADTQYF
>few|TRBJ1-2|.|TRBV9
TGTGCCAGCAGCGTAGCAGGGCAGGGCCCTGGCTACACCTTC
CASSVAGQGPGYTF